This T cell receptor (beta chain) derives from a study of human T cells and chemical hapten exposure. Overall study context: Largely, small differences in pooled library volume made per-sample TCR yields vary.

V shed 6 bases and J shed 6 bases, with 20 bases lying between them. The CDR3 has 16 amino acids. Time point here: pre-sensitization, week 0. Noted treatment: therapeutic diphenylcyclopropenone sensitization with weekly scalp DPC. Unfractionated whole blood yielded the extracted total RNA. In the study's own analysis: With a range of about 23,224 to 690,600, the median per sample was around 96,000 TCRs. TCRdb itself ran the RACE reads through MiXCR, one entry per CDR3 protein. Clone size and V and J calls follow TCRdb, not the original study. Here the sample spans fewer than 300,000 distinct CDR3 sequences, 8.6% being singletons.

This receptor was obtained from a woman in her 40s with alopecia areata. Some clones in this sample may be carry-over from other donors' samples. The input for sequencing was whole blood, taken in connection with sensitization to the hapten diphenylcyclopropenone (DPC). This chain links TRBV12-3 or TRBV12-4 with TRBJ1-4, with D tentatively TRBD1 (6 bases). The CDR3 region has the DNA TGTGCCAGCAGCCGTGAAGGACAGCCAATTTATGAAAAACTGTTTTTT. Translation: CASSREGQPIYEKLFF.